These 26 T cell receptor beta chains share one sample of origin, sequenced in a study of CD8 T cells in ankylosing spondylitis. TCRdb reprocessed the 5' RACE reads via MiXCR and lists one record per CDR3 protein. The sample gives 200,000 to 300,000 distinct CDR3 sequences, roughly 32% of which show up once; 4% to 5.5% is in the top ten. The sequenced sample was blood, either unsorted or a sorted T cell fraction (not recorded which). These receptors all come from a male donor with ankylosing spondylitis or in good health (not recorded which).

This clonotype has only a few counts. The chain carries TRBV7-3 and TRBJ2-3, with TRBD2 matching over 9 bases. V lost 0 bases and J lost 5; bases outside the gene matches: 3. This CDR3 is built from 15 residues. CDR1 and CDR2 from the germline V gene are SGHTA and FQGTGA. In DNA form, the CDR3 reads TGTGCCAGCAGCTTAACTAGCGGGGGAGGAGATACGCAGTATTTT. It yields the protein CASSLTSGGGDTQYF. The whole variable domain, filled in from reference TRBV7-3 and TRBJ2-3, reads GAGVSQTPSNKVTEKGKYVELRCDPISGHTALYWYRQSLGQGPEFLIYFQGTGAADDSGLPNDRFFAVRPEGSVSTLKIQRTERGDSAVYLCASSLTSGGGDTQYFGPGTRLTVL.

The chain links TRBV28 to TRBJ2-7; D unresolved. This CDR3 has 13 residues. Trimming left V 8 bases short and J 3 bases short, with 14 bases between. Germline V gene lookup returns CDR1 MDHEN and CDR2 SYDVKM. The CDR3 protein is CASVASQNYEQYF. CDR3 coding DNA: TGTGCCAGCGTAGCTTCGCAAAACTACGAGCAGTACTTC.

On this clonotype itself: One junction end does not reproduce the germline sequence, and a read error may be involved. The CDR3 DNA follows: TGTGCCAGCACCCAAGGAGACGGATTCAATGAAAAACTGTTTTTT. The encoded protein is CASTQGDGFNEKLFF. V gene TRBV3-1 combines with J gene TRBJ1-4; D gene ambiguous. The CDR3 consists of 15 residues. The germline V gene has CDR1 LGHDT and CDR2 YNNKEL (reference sequence).

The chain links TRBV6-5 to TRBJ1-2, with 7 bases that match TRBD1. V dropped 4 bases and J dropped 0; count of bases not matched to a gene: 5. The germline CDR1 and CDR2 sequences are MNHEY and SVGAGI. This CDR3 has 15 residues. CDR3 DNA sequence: TGTGCCAGCAGTTCGACAGGGAAAGCTAACTATGGCTACACCTTC. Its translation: CASSSTGKANYGYTF.

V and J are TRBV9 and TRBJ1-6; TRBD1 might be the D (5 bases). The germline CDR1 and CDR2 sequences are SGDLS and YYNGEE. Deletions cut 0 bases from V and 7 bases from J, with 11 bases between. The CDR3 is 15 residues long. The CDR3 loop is CASSVEGRANSPLHF. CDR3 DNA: TGTGCCAGCAGCGTAGAGGGCAGGGCGAATTCACCCCTCCACTTT.

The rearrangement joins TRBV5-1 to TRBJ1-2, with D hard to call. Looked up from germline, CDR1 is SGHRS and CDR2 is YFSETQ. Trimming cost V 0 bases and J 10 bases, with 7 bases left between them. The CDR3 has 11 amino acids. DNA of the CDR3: TGCGCCAGCAGCTTGGGTGAAGACTACACCTTC. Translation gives CASSLGEDYTF.

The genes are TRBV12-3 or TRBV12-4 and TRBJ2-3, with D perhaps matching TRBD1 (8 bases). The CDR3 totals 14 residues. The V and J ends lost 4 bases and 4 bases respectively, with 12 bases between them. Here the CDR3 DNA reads TGTGCCAGCAGTTACAGGGGGGGCCCAGATACGCAGTATTTT. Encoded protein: CASSYRGGPDTQYF.

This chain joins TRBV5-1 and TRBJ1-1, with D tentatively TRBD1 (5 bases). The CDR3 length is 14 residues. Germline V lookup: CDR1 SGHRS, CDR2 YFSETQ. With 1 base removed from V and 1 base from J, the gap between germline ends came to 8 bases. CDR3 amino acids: CASSLSTGNTEAFF. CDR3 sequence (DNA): TGCGCCAGCAGCTTGAGCACAGGGAACACTGAAGCTTTCTTT.

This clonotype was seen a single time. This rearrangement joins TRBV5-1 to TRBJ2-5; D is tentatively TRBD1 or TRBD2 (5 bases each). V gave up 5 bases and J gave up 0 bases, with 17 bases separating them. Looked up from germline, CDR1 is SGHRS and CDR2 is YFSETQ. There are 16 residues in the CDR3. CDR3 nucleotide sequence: TGCGCCAGCAGTATTACTGGGACCGCGTACCAAGAGACCCAGTACTTC. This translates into CASSITGTAYQETQYF.

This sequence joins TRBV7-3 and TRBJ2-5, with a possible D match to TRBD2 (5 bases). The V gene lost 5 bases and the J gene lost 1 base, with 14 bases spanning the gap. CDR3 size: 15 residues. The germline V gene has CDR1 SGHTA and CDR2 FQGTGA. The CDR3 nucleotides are TGTGCCAGCAGCAGGATCAAAGGACTCCAAGAGACCCAGTACTTC. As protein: CASSRIKGLQETQYF.

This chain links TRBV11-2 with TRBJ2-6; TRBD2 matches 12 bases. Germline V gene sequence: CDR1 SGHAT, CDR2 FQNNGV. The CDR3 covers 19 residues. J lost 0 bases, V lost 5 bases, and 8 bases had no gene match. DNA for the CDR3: TGTGCCAGCAGCCCCGTCGGGACTAGCGGGTACTCTGGGGCCAACGTCCTGACTTTC. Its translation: CASSPVGTSGYSGANVLTF. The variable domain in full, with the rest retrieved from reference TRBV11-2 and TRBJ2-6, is EAGVAQSPRYKIIEKRQSVAFWCNPISGHATLYWYQQILGQGPKLLIQFQNNGVVDDSQLPKDRFSAERLKGVDSTLKIQPAKLEDSAVYLCASSPVGTSGYSGANVLTFGAGSRLTVL.

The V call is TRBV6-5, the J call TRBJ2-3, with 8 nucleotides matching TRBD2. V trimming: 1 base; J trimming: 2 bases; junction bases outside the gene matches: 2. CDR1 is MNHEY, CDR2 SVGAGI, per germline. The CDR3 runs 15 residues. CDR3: CASSYFGGDTDTQYF. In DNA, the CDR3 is TGTGCCAGCAGTTACTTCGGGGGGGACACAGATACGCAGTATTTT.

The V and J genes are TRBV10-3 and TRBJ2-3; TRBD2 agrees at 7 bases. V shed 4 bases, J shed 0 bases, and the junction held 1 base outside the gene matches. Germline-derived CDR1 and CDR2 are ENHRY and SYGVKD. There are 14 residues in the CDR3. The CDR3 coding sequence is TGTGCCATCAGTGGGACTAGGAGCACAGATACGCAGTATTTT. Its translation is CAISGTRSTDTQYF.

The CDR3 DNA reads as TGTGCCAGCAGCCCCCGGGAGGGAGTAGGAGAGACCCAGTACTTC. Translation gives CASSPREGVGETQYF. The rearrangement links TRBV6-2 or TRBV6-3 to TRBJ2-5; 8 positions agree with TRBD2. This CDR3 has 15 amino acids. From germline, CDR1 is MNHEY and CDR2 SVGEGT. V was pared by 6 bases and J by 4 bases, with 10 bases of the junction left unmatched.

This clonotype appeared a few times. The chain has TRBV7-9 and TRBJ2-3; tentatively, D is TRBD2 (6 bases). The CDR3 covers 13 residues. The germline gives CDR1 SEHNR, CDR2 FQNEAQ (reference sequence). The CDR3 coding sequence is TGTACCATTGGGCGGGGAAACACAGATACGCAGTATTTT. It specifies CTIGRGNTDTQYF.

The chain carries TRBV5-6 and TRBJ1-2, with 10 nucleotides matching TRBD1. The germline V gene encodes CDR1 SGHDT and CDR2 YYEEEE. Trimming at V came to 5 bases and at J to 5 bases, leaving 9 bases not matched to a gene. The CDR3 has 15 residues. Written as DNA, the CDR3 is TGTGCCAGCAGAGAGCCGGGACAGGGGTCTTATGGCTACACCTTC. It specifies CASREPGQGSYGYTF.

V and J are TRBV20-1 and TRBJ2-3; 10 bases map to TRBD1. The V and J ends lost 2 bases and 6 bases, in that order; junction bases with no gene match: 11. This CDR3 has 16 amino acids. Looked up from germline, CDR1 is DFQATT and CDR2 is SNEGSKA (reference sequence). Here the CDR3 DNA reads TGCAGTGCTAGACCTGTCGGGGGACAGGGGAGCGATACGCAGTATTTT. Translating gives CSARPVGGQGSDTQYF.

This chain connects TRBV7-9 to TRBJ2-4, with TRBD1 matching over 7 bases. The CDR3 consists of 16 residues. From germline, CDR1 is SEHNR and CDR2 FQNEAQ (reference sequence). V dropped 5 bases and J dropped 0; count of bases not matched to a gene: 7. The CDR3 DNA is TGTGCCAGCAGCCGAAACAGGGGATTAGCCAAAAACATTCAGTACTTC. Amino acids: CASSRNRGLAKNIQYF.

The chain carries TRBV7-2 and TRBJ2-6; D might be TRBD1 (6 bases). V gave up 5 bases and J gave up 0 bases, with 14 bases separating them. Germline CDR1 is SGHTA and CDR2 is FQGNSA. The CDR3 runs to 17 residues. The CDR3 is CASSVPGQLSGANVLTF. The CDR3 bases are TGTGCCAGCAGCGTTCCGGGACAACTCTCTGGGGCCAACGTCCTGACTTTC.

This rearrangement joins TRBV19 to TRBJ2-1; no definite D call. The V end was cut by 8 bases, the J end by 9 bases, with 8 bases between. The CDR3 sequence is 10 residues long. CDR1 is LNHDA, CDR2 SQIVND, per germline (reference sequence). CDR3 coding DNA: TGTGCCAGTGGAATTGGTGAGCAGTTCTTC. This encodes CASGIGEQFF. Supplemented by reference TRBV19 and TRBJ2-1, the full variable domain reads DGGITQSPKYLFRKEGQNVTLSCEQNLNHDAMYWYRQDPGQGLRLIYYSQIVNDFQKGDIAEGYSVSREKKESFPLTVTSAQKNPTAFYLCASGIGEQFFGPGTRLTVL.

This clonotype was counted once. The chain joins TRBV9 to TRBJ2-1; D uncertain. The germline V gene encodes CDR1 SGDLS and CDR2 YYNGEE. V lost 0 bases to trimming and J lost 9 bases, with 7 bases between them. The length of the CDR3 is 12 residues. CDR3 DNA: TGTGCCAGCAGCGTAGCTGGTGTTGAGCAGTTCTTC. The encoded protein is CASSVAGVEQFF.

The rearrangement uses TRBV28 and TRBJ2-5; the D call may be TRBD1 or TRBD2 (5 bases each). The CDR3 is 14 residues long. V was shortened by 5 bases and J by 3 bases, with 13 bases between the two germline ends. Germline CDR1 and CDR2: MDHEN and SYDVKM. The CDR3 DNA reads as TGTGCCAGCAGTCGGTCGGGGCCGAAAGAGACCCAGTACTTC. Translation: CASSRSGPKETQYF.

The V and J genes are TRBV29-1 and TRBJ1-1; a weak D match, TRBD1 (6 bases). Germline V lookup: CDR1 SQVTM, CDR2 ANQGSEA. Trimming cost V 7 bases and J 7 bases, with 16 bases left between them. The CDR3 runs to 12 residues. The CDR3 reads CSARWGASEAFF. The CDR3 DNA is TGCAGCGCCCGATGGGGGGCGAGTGAAGCTTTCTTT.

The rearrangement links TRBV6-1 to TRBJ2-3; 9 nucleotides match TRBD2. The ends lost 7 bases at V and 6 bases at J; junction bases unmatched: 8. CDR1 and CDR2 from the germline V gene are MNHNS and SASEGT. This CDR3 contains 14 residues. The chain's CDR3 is CASKDAGGPDTQYF. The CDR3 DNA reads TGTGCCAGCAAAGACGCGGGGGGGCCTGATACGCAGTATTTT.

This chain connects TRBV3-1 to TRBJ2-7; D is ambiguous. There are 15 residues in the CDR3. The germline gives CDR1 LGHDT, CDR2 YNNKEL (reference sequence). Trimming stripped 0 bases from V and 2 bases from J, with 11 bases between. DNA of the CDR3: TGTGCCAGCAGCCAAGAGGTTGGCGGAACCTACGAGCAGTACTTC. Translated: CASSQEVGGTYEQYF.

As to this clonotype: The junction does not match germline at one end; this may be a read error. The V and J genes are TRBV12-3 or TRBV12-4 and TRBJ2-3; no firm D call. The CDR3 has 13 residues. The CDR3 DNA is TGTGCCAGCAGAGAAGACCTCAAGGAAACTCCGGATTTT. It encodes CASREDLKETPDF.